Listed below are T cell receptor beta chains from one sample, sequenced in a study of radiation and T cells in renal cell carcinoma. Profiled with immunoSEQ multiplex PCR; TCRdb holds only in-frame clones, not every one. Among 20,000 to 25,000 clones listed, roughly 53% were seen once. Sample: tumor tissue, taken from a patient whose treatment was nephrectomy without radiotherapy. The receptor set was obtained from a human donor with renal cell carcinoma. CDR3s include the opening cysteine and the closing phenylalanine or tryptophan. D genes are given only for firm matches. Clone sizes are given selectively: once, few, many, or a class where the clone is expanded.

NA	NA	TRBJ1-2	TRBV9	TGTGCCAGCAGCCATCATAGGGTCTCGGACAGTTCCTATGGCTACACCTTC	CASSHHRVSDSSYGYTF
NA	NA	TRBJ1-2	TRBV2	TGTGCCAGCAGTATGGACAGCCCTAACTATGGCTACACCTTC	CASSMDSPNYGYTF
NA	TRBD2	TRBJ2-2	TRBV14	TGTGCCAGCAGCCCAAAAGCGGGGACCGGGGAGCTGTTTTTT	CASSPKAGTGELFF
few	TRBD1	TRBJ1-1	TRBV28	TGTGCCAGCAGCTCGATAAGAGCCCAGGGGGCGAAAGGTGAAGCTTTCTTT	CASSSIRAQGAKGEAFF
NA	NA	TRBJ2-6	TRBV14	TGTGCCAGCAGCCGAGGGGCGACCGGCCGCTCTGGGGCCAACGTCCTGACTTTC	CASSRGATGRSGANVLTF
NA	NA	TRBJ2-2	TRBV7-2	TGTGCCAGCAGCTTTTCAGTGAACACCGGGGAGCTGTTTTTT	CASSFSVNTGELFF
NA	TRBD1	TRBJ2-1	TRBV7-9	TGTGCCAGCAGCTCTCGACAGGGAACTAATGAGCAGTTCTTC	CASSSRQGTNEQFF
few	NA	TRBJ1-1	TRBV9	TGTGCCAGCAGCGCCCTCGTGAGGTCCGAAGCTTTCTTT	CASSALVRSEAFF
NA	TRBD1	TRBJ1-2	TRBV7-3	TGTGCCAGCAGCTCCACTAGGACAGGGGGTGAGGCCTATGGCTACACCTTC	CASSSTRTGGEAYGYTF
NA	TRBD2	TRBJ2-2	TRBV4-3	TGCGCCAGCAGCCAAGATCCCCTAGCGGGGACCGGGGAGCTGTTTTTT	CASSQDPLAGTGELFF
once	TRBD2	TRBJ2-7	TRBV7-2	TGTGCCAGCAGCTTAATAGCTAGCGGGACCTACGAGCAGTACTTC	CASSLIASGTYEQYF
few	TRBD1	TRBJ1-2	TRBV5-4	TGTGCCAGCAGCTATGGTATTTCACAGGGGGCTGTGTACTATGGCTACACCTTC	CASSYGISQGAVYYGYTF
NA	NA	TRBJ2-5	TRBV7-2	TGTGCCAGCAGGTTAACGGCCGGGAGTCAAGAGACCCAGTACTTC	CASRLTAGSQETQYF
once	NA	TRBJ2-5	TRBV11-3	TGTGCCAGCAGCCCGAATATGGGCAGGTCGGGAGAGACCCAGTACTTC	CASSPNMGRSGETQYF
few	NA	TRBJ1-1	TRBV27	TGTGCCAGCAGTTTGTCCTACCAGGTGAACACTGAAGCTTTCTTT	CASSLSYQVNTEAFF
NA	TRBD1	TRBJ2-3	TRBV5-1	TGCGCCAGCAGCTTGGACGGACAGGGGGTGGATACGCAGTATTTT	CASSLDGQGVDTQYF
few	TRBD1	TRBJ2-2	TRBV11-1	TGTGCCAGCAGCTTTCGGGGACAGGGTTTAACCGGGGAGCTGTTTTTT	CASSFRGQGLTGELFF
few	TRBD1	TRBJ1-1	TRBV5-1	TGCGCCAGCAGAATCAAACAGGGGGGCACTGAAGCTTTCTTT	CASRIKQGGTEAFF
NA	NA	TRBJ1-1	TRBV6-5	TGTGCCAGCAGCTCACTAGTAGGGGGGACTGAAGCTTTCTTT	CASSSLVGGTEAFF
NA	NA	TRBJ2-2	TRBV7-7	TGTGCCAGCAGCTTAGGTGCCCAACCCGGGCACGGGGAGCTGTTTTTT	CASSLGAQPGHGELFF
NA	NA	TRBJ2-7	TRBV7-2	TGTGCCAGCAGCTTATGGCTCGGAGCCTACGAGCAGTACTTC	CASSLWLGAYEQYF
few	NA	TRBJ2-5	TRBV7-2	TGTGCCAGCAGCTTTGAGGGGAGAGGGCAAGAGACCCAGTACTTC	CASSFEGRGQETQYF
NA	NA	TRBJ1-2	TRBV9	TGTGCCAGCAGCGTAGGGGGGTCCCACTATGGCTACACCTTC	CASSVGGSHYGYTF
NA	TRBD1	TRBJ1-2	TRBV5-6	TGTGCCAGCAGCCCACCAGGGTCAGGGGGCTATGGCTACACCTTC	CASSPPGSGGYGYTF
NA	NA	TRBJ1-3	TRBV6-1	TGTGCCAGCAGTGACGAACGGGTCAGCAGCTCTGGAAACACCATATATTTT	CASSDERVSSSGNTIYF
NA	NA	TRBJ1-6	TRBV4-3	TGCGCCAGCAGCCAAGATAGTCAGGGGAAGCATTCACCCCTCCACTTT	CASSQDSQGKHSPLHF
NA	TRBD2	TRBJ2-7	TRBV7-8	TGTGCCAGCAGCTTAGCGGCTAGCGGGGGCTACGAGCAGTACTTC	CASSLAASGGYEQYF
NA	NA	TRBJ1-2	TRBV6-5	TGTGCCAGCAGTTCGGAAATACAGAGAAACTATGGCTACACCTTC	CASSSEIQRNYGYTF
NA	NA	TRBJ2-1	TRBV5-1	TGCGCCAGCAGCATCGGGGGGCTCAATGAGCAGTTCTTC	CASSIGGLNEQFF
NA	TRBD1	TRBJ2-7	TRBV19	TGTGCCAGTACCCCCGCAGGGGGCGATCGCGAGCAGTACTTC	CASTPAGGDREQYF
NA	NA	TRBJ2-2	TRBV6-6	TGTGCCATCACCCGGATGGCCGGGGAGCTGTTTTTT	CAITRMAGELFF
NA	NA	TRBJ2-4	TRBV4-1	TGCGCCAGCAGCCAAGATCTCAGGGTTGGGAACATTCAGTACTTC	CASSQDLRVGNIQYF
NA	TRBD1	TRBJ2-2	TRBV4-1	TGCGCCAGCGAGGACAGGGGTCTCACCGGGGAGCTGTTTTTT	CASEDRGLTGELFF
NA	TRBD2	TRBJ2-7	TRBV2	TGTGCCAGCAGTGAGGAAGCGGGGGGCTCCTACGAGCAGTACTTC	CASSEEAGGSYEQYF
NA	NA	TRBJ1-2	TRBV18	TGTGCCAGCTCACCGCCCTCGGCAGGGTACTACACCTTC	CASSPPSAGYYTF
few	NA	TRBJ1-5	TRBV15	TGTGCCACCAGCAGAAATACAGGGAATCAGCCCCAGCATTTT	CATSRNTGNQPQHF
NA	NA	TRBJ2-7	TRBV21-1	TGTGCCAGCAGCAATCAGCGAATGGGACAGGACCCGGGGGAGCAGTACTTC	CASSNQRMGQDPGEQYF
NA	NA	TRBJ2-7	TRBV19	TGTGCCACCGCACTGCGACCCGGAGGGACGGGGAAATACGAGCAGTACTTC	CATALRPGGTGKYEQYF
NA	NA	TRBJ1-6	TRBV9	TGTGCCAGCAGCCCCTATTCCGGATGGGGCAATTCACCCCTCCACTTT	CASSPYSGWGNSPLHF